This entry lists 32 T cell receptor beta chains sequenced from one sample in a study of T cells in women clearing cervical HPV infection. TCRdb's copy holds only in-frame clones and misses some; the assay was immunoSEQ multiplex PCR. The ten top clones account for 9.5% to 12%, within a sample of under 20,000 clones. Sequencing was performed on blood buffy coat. All receptors come from a woman between 18 and 69 years old with a cervical HPV16 infection that either progressed to CIN3+ or cleared (not recorded which).

With regard to this clone: The read stops 3 residues short of the end of the CDR3; the missing end is completed from the germline J gene. The chain recombines TRBV20-1 with TRBJ1-2, with D uncertain. This CDR3 has 10 amino acids. Germline V gene sequence: CDR1 DFQATT, CDR2 SNEGSKA (reference sequence). Trimming removed 4 bases from V and 5 bases from J, with 5 bases in between. The sequenced part of the CDR3 DNA is TGCAGTGCTACTCAGTATGGC. Its protein product is CSATQYG. The CDR3 as a whole reads CSATQYGYTF.

In the case of this clone: The read terminates 3 residues ahead of where the CDR3 ends, so the germline J gene completes it. The genes are TRBV20-1 and TRBJ2-5; 10 nucleotides match TRBD2. Trimming removed 3 bases from V and 5 bases from J; junction bases left unmatched: 12. CDR1 DFQATT and CDR2 SNEGSKA come from the germline V gene (reference sequence). The CDR3 runs to 16 residues. CDR3 residues: CSASGRLAGVGETQYF. The sequenced part of the CDR3 DNA is TGCAGTGCTAGTGGGCGGCTAGCGGGAGTCGGGGAGACC.

Concerning this clone itself: The CDR3 goes on 3 residues after the read ends, and that part is filled in from the germline J gene. The rearrangement links TRBV7-6 to TRBJ2-1; 9 bases map to TRBD1. V shed 5 bases, J shed 5 bases, and the junction held 4 bases outside the gene matches. Germline V gene lookup returns CDR1 SGHVS and CDR2 FNYEAQ. The length of the CDR3 is 14 residues. Here the CDR3 reads CASSLGTGNNEQFF. CDR3 bases read: TGTGCCAGCAGCCTCGGGACAGGGAACAATGAG.

Concerning this clone itself: The CDR3 end is not reached by the read, which stops 3 residues before it; the germline J gene fills it in. This sample includes further DNA sequences coding for the same CDR3. This sequence joins TRBV6-1 and TRBJ1-5; D gene ambiguous. Per the germline V gene, CDR1 is MNHNS and CDR2 is SASEGT. The CDR3 extends over 13 amino acids. Deletions cut 3 bases from V and 4 bases from J, with 7 bases between. CDR3 region: CASSEQVNQPQHF. The sequenced CDR3 bases are TGTGCCAGCAGTGAGCAGGTAAATCAGCCC.

Concerning this clone: From the germline J gene comes the end of the CDR3, since the read stops 3 residues before it. The V and J genes are TRBV12-3 or TRBV12-4 and TRBJ2-3; D is perhaps TRBD1 (5 bases). V was pared by 3 bases and J by 0 bases, with 7 bases between. The CDR3 totals 14 residues. The CDR3 protein is CASSFYRSTDTQYF. CDR3 bases read: TGTGCCAGCAGTTTCTACAGGAGCACAGATACG.

On this clone itself: The missing CDR3 end, 3 residues past where the read stops, is filled in from the germline J gene. Other DNA sequences in this specimen translate into the identical CDR3. This chain uses TRBV18 with TRBJ2-1, with D unresolved. CDR1 is KGHSH, CDR2 LQKENI, per germline. V was cut by 6 bases and J by 5 bases, with 14 bases left in between. CDR3 length: 14 amino acids. CDR3 protein: CASSPQNADNEQFF. The sequenced CDR3 bases are TGTGCCAGCTCCCCTCAGAACGCCGACAATGAG.

Remarks on this clone: The CDR3 end is not reached by the read, which stops 3 residues before it; the germline J gene fills it in. The chain is built from TRBV20-1 and TRBJ2-7; 9 bases are a match to TRBD1. CDR3 length equals 15 residues. Germline assignment: CDR1 DFQATT and CDR2 SNEGSKA (reference sequence). Trimming removed 6 bases from V and 0 bases from J; junction bases left unmatched: 9. The part of the CDR3 DNA that was read is TGCAGTGCAATACCGGGACAGGGAGGCTCCTACGAG. Translation: CSAIPGQGGSYE. The CDR3 in its entirety is CSAIPGQGGSYEQYF.

Regarding this clone: The read comes to an end 3 residues before the CDR3 does, leaving the germline J gene to fill in the end. The rearrangement uses TRBV6-1 and TRBJ1-2; no clear D. The CDR3 covers 12 residues. The ends were cut back, 1 base at V and 6 bases at J, with 6 bases in the middle. Germline CDR1 reads MNHNS; CDR2 reads SASEGT. The covered CDR3 bases are TGTGCCAGCAGTGAAGTTTTTAATGGC. Translating it yields CASSEVFNG. The whole CDR3 is CASSEVFNGYTF.

Note on this clone: The read ends 3 residues before the CDR3 terminus; that terminus is restored from the germline J gene. This chain joins TRBV7-7 and TRBJ2-5; no clear D. V was pared by 2 bases and J by 5 bases, with 9 bases between. This CDR3 comprises 13 residues. Per germline, CDR1 SSHAT and CDR2 FNYEAQ (reference sequence). This CDR3 reads CASSLNPGETQYF. CDR3 DNA (partial): TGTGCCAGCAGCTTAAATCCCGGGGAGACC.

To note about this clone: The DNA ends 3 residues before the CDR3 does, and the rest of the CDR3 is filled in from the germline J gene. The chain carries TRBV18 and TRBJ1-5, with D possibly being TRBD1 (5 bases). V lost 7 bases and J 2 bases, leaving 18 bases between the germline ends. Germline-derived CDR1 and CDR2 are KGHSH and LQKENI. There are 16 residues in the CDR3. The DNA read from the CDR3 is TGTGCCAGCTTATCAGAGCCGGGACTCGGCAATCAGCCC. Residues: CASLSEPGLGNQP. The CDR3, in full, reads CASLSEPGLGNQPQHF.

Comments on this clone: The CDR3 extends 3 residues past the end of the read, so its final part is completed from the germline J gene. V gene TRBV7-9 combines with J gene TRBJ1-1; D may be TRBD1 (5 bases). CDR3 length: 13 amino acids. CDR1 is SEHNR and CDR2 is FQNEAQ in the germline V gene (reference sequence). V gave up 5 bases and J gave up 6 bases, with 13 bases separating them. CDR3 DNA (partial): TGTGCCAGCAGCCCTCCACACAGGTCTGAA. It specifies CASSPPHRSE. The complete CDR3 protein is CASSPPHRSEAFF.

In regard to this clone: The read terminates 3 residues ahead of where the CDR3 ends, so the germline J gene completes it. The gene calls are TRBV30 and TRBJ2-2; 9 positions match TRBD2. This CDR3 contains 16 residues. V was pared by 1 base and J by 1 base, with 4 bases of the junction left unmatched. Germline V CDR1 and CDR2: GTSNPN, SVGIG (reference sequence). The CDR3 is CAWSELAGLNTGELFF. CDR3 DNA, as far as it was read: TGTGCCTGGAGTGAACTAGCGGGCTTGAACACCGGGGAG.

Of note for this clone: The DNA ends 3 residues before the CDR3 does, and the rest of the CDR3 is filled in from the germline J gene. The chain uses TRBV4-2 and TRBJ2-2; 8 nucleotides align to TRBD1. The V gene end was trimmed by 3 bases and the J gene end by 4 bases; junction bases not matched to a gene: 7. CDR1 and CDR2 (germline): LGHNA, YNFKEQ. CDR3 length: 16 amino acids. The chain's CDR3 is CASSQVSGGGTGELFF. CDR3 bases read: TGTGCCAGCAGCCAGGTCTCAGGGGGCGGCACCGGGGAG.

About this clone itself: The read stops 3 residues short of the end of the CDR3; the missing end is completed from the germline J gene. The chain employs TRBV6-2 or TRBV6-3 and TRBJ2-1, with 13 positions matching TRBD2. Trimming took 9 bases from V and 8 from J; bases not matched to a gene: 7. CDR3 size: 14 residues. The germline gives CDR1 MNHEY, CDR2 SVGEGT. The DNA read from the CDR3 is TGTGCCAGTACGACTAGCGGGGGGTTCGATGAG. Translating it yields CASTTSGGFDE. The CDR3 as a whole reads CASTTSGGFDEQFF.

In the case of this clone: The CDR3 goes on 3 residues after the read ends, and that part is filled in from the germline J gene. This chain connects TRBV7-2 to TRBJ1-6; TRBD1 might be the D (6 bases). Germline-derived CDR1 and CDR2 are SGHTA and FQGNSA. This CDR3 region has 15 residues. V gave up 0 bases and J gave up 10 bases, with 13 bases separating them. CDR3 DNA, as far as it was read: TGTGCCAGCAGCTTAGCCGCGGGGGCAGAGTCACCC. It specifies CASSLAAGAESP. The complete CDR3 sequence is CASSLAAGAESPLHF.

For this clone: The read ends 3 residues before the CDR3 terminus; that terminus is restored from the germline J gene. This rearrangement joins TRBV7-9 to TRBJ2-1; TRBD1 agrees at 9 bases. V was pared by 3 bases and J by 9 bases, with 6 bases of the junction left unmatched. The germline V gene has CDR1 SEHNR and CDR2 FQNEAQ (reference sequence). The CDR3 sequence is 14 residues long. The CDR3 sequence is CASSLGQGLGEQFF. The CDR3 bases that were read are TGTGCCAGCAGCTTGGGACAGGGCTTAGGTGAG.

As regards this clone: The DNA ends 3 residues before the CDR3 does, and the rest of the CDR3 is filled in from the germline J gene. The rearrangement uses TRBV5-5 and TRBJ1-6; weak D call: TRBD1 (6 bases). V was cut by 0 bases and J by 10 bases, with 14 bases left in between. Germline V CDR1 and CDR2: SGHKS, YYEKEE (reference sequence). This CDR3 region has 15 residues. CDR3 DNA, as far as it was read: TGTGCCAGCAGCTTGGACAGGGTCGGAAACTCACCC. Translation gives CASSLDRVGNSP. The whole CDR3 protein reads CASSLDRVGNSPLHF.

The chain's CDR3 is CASSWGGRGHEQFF. The DNA read from the CDR3 is TGTGCCAGCAGTTGGGGGGGCAGGGGGCATGAG. V is TRBV27 and J is TRBJ2-1; perhaps TRBD1 as D (8 bases). The read terminates 3 residues ahead of where the CDR3 ends, so the germline J gene completes it. The CDR3 length is 14 residues. The V gene lost 4 bases and the J gene lost 8 bases, with 15 bases spanning the gap. CDR1 is MNHEY and CDR2 is SMNVEV in the germline V gene (reference sequence).

With respect to this clone: Coverage ceases 3 residues before the CDR3 finishes, and the germline J gene fills in the end. This chain connects TRBV7-6 to TRBJ1-1; D call uncertain. The CDR3 consists of 16 residues. The germline gives CDR1 SGHVS, CDR2 FNYEAQ. V was clipped by 4 bases and J by 3 bases, with 18 bases between them. The CDR3 sequence: CASSSFVVQRDTEAFF. The CDR3 DNA, read in part, is TGTGCCAGCAGCTCCTTTGTCGTTCAGAGGGACACTGAA.

To note about this clone: The read finishes 3 residues shy of the CDR3 end, and the germline J gene is used to complete it. This chain links TRBV5-1 with TRBJ2-1; 7 nucleotides align to TRBD1. The germline gives CDR1 SGHRS, CDR2 YFSETQ. This CDR3 comprises 15 residues. The V segment lost 0 bases and the J segment 5 bases; nucleotides outside the gene matches: 5. This chain's CDR3 is CASSLVTGDHNEQFF. CDR3 bases read: TGCGCCAGCAGCTTGGTCACAGGGGATCACAATGAG.

Details on this clone: The CDR3 is cut off 3 residues early in the read; its end comes from the germline J gene. The rearrangement links TRBV5-4 to TRBJ2-5; perhaps TRBD1 as D (5 bases). V shed 5 bases and J shed 2 bases, with 10 bases lying between them. Germline values: CDR1 SGHNT, CDR2 YYREEE (reference sequence). The CDR3 runs to 13 residues. Incomplete CDR3 DNA: TGTGCCAGCAGGTTACAGGATCAAGAGACC. It specifies CASRLQDQET. The CDR3 in full is CASRLQDQETQYF.

Turning to this clone: The read falls 3 residues short of the CDR3 end, and the missing part is taken from the germline J gene. This chain joins TRBV2 and TRBJ1-1, with 8 bases fitting TRBD1. J lost 2 bases, V lost 7 bases, and 6 bases had no gene match. The CDR3 extends over 14 amino acids. Looked up from germline, CDR1 is SNHLY and CDR2 is FYNNEI. CDR3 region: CASMEQGANTEAFF. The part of the CDR3 DNA that was read is TGTGCCAGCATGGAGCAGGGGGCCAACACTGAA.

As to this clone: The read halts 3 residues ahead of the CDR3 end, with the missing end drawn from the germline J gene. The chain uses TRBV20-1 and TRBJ1-6; 10 nucleotides match TRBD1. This CDR3 region has 16 residues. The ends lost 6 bases at V and 5 bases at J; junction bases unmatched: 10. CDR1 and CDR2 (germline): DFQATT, SNEGSKA (reference sequence). CDR3 DNA, as far as it was read: TGCAGTGCCCGTGGGGGACAGGGGCTTAATAATTCACCC. It codes for CSARGGQGLNNSP. The whole CDR3 region reads CSARGGQGLNNSPLHF.

Remarks on this clone: The missing CDR3 end, 3 residues past where the read stops, is filled in from the germline J gene. This chain connects TRBV2 to TRBJ1-1; TRBD1 might be the D (6 bases). In germline, CDR1 is SNHLY, CDR2 FYNNEI. The CDR3 length is 13 residues. Partial CDR3 DNA: TGTGCCAGCAGCGCCCCAGGGGAAAGGGAG. Translation: CASSAPGERE. The entire CDR3 protein reads CASSAPGEREAFF.

The part of the CDR3 DNA that was read is TGCAGTGCTAGAGCCCTAGGACAGGGGGCCAACACCGGGGAG. Translating gives CSARALGQGANTGE. The full CDR3 protein reads CSARALGQGANTGELFF. The V gene is TRBV20-1, the J gene TRBJ2-2; 11 nucleotides align to TRBD1. The sequenced fragment ends 3 residues before the CDR3 boundary, so the rest is inferred from the germline J gene. The V gene's germline CDR1 is DFQATT and CDR2 SNEGSKA (reference sequence). The J segment lost 2 bases and the V segment lost 1 base, leaving 6 bases of the junction unmatched. The CDR3 is 17 amino acids.

Note on this clone: Sequencing ends 3 residues short of the CDR3 end; the germline J gene provides the rest. This chain joins TRBV10-2 and TRBJ2-3; TRBD2 matches 8 bases. The CDR3 is 16 amino acids. Germline CDR1 reads WSHSY; CDR2 reads SAAADI. Trimming took 5 bases from V and 5 from J; bases not matched to a gene: 12. CDR3 DNA (partial): TGCGCCAGCAGTCGGGAGGGGTTGAGTTTAAGAGATACG. It translates to CASSREGLSLRDT. The complete CDR3 sequence is CASSREGLSLRDTQYF.

Points on this clone: The sequenced fragment ends 3 residues before the CDR3 boundary, so the rest is inferred from the germline J gene. The chain is built from TRBV7-6 and TRBJ2-7; tentative D call: TRBD2 (6 bases). Germline-derived CDR1 and CDR2 are SGHVS and FNYEAQ. V shed 3 bases and J shed 2 bases, with 14 bases lying between them. The CDR3 consists of 15 residues. The CDR3 DNA, read in part, is TGTGCCAGCAGCTTTGGGACTGGACTGACCTACGAG. It yields the protein CASSFGTGLTYE. The whole CDR3 protein is CASSFGTGLTYEQYF. Supplemented by reference TRBV7-6 and TRBJ2-7, the full variable domain reads GAGVSQSPRYKVTKRGQDVALRCDPISGHVSLYWYRQALGQGPEFLTYFNYEAQQDKSGLPNDRFSAERPEGSISTLTIQRTEQRDSAMYRCASSFGTGLTYEQYFGPGTRLTVT.

By frequency, this clone registers medium-sized. The CDR3 goes on 3 residues after the read ends, and that part is filled in from the germline J gene. This rearrangement joins TRBV7-3 to TRBJ2-5, with D tentatively TRBD2 (5 bases). Germline V gene data show CDR1 as SGHTA and CDR2 as FQGTGA. V gave up 2 bases and J gave up 1 base, with 5 bases separating them. The CDR3 contains 13 residues. The CDR3 DNA, read in part, is TGTGCCAGCAGCTTACTAGCCCAAGAGACC. Encoded protein: CASSLLAQET. The whole CDR3 sequence is CASSLLAQETQYF.

Regarding this clone: The sequenced fragment ends 3 residues before the CDR3 boundary, so the rest is inferred from the germline J gene. The chain joins TRBV29-1 to TRBJ2-7; TRBD1 agrees at 9 bases. The CDR3 length is 13 residues. The germline V gene has CDR1 SQVTM and CDR2 ANQGSEA. The V gene end was trimmed by 1 base and the J gene end by 2 bases; junction bases not matched to a gene: 0. CDR3 region: CSVEGTGAYEQYF. CDR3 DNA, as far as it was read: TGCAGCGTTGAAGGGACAGGGGCCTACGAG.

Considering frequency, this clone is medium-sized. The sequenced fragment ends 3 residues before the CDR3 boundary, so the rest is inferred from the germline J gene. The J gene is TRBJ2-2, the V gene TRBV5-1; TRBD1 matches 10 bases. This CDR3 is built from 14 residues. After removal of 3 bases from V and 7 bases from J, the junction contained 3 bases not matched to a gene. CDR1 is SGHRS and CDR2 is YFSETQ in the germline V gene. The CDR3 region is CASSWGQGIGELFF. The DNA read from the CDR3 is TGCGCCAGCAGCTGGGGACAGGGGATCGGGGAG. The variable domain in full, with the rest retrieved from reference TRBV5-1 and TRBJ2-2, is KAGVTQTPRYLIKTRGQQVTLSCSPISGHRSVSWYQQTPGQGLQFLFEYFSETQRNKGNFPGRFSGRQFSNSRSEMNVSTLELGDSALYLCASSWGQGIGELFFGEGSRLTVL.

On this clone: Coverage ceases 3 residues before the CDR3 finishes, and the germline J gene fills in the end. The same CDR3 is also encoded by other DNA sequences in this sample. The chain couples TRBV30 to TRBJ2-7; D tentatively fits TRBD1 or TRBD2 (6 bases each). Germline V gives CDR1 GTSNPN, CDR2 SVGIG (reference sequence). CDR3 size: 13 residues. Trimming removed 8 bases at V and 0 bases at J, with 14 bases between. CDR3 bases read: TGTGCCGTGGAGGGACATAGCTCCTACGAG. Amino acids: CAVEGHSSYE. The CDR3 in its entirety is CAVEGHSSYEQYF.

The part of the CDR3 DNA that was read is TGTGCCAGCAGTTTCCGGGGATTAGGTGGC. Its protein product is CASSFRGLGG. The full CDR3 reads CASSFRGLGGYTF. The gene calls are TRBV12-3 or TRBV12-4 and TRBJ1-2, with no clear D. The read ends 3 residues before the CDR3 terminus; that terminus is restored from the germline J gene. This CDR3 spans 13 amino acids. The V and J ends lost 3 bases and 7 bases respectively, with 12 bases between them.